One and the same sample provided the 30 T cell receptor beta chains below, sequenced in a study of blood T cell repertoires in COVID-19. Clones were read by immunoSEQ multiplex PCR, and TCRdb kept only the in-frame ones, dropping some. The sample has approximately 200,000 clones, approximately 84% seen once. Input material: peripheral blood. These receptors were obtained from a human donor with acute or convalescent COVID-19. The donor label of this sample is uncertain.

The chain recombines TRBV7-2 with TRBJ2-3; 10 bases align to TRBD2. V shed 5 bases, J shed 8 bases, and the junction held 13 bases outside the gene matches. This CDR3 contains 16 residues. The germline gives CDR1 SGHTA, CDR2 FQGNSA. The CDR3 sequence is CASSALAGLTRGTQYF. CDR3 DNA sequence: TGTGCCAGCAGCGCACTAGCGGGACTTACACGGGGTACGCAGTATTTT.

This chain connects TRBV15 to TRBJ1-2; TRBD1 matches at 9 bases. Germline-derived CDR1 and CDR2 are LNHNV and YYDKDF (reference sequence). With V trimmed by 1 base and J by 8 bases, 2 bases remained unmatched. The CDR3 has 13 amino acids. The CDR3 protein is CATSRGDREGYTF. The CDR3 coding sequence is TGTGCCACCAGCAGAGGGGACAGGGAAGGCTACACCTTC.

V is TRBV7-3 and J is TRBJ1-4; D is perhaps TRBD1 (5 bases). The CDR3 runs to 15 residues. Trimming left V 1 base short and J 7 bases short, with 13 bases between. Germline CDR1 and CDR2: SGHTA and FQGTGA. CDR3: CASSLNAGLGEKLFF. DNA of the CDR3: TGTGCCAGCAGCTTAAATGCAGGGCTAGGTGAAAAACTGTTTTTT.

The chain employs TRBV14 and TRBJ1-4; D is perhaps TRBD1 (5 bases). Germline CDR1 is SGHDN and CDR2 is FVKESK. The V end was cut by 0 bases, the J end by 7 bases, with 12 bases between. This CDR3 has 15 residues. CDR3 DNA sequence: TGTGCCAGCAGCCAAGAAGGGGCAGCTAGTGAAAAACTGTTTTTT. Amino acid sequence: CASSQEGAASEKLFF. The whole variable domain, filled in from reference TRBV14 and TRBJ1-4, reads EAGVTQFPSHSVIEKGQTVTLRCDPISGHDNLYWYRRVMGKEIKFLLHFVKESKQDESGMPNNRFLAERTGGTYSTLKVQPAELEDSGVYFCASSQEGAASEKLFFGSGTQLSVL.

V and J are TRBV4-3 and TRBJ2-7; 7 nucleotides align to TRBD2. CDR3 length: 15 residues. Germline V gene lookup returns CDR1 LGHNA and CDR2 YSLEER. The ends lost 0 bases at V and 5 bases at J; junction bases unmatched: 7. CDR3 in amino acids: CASSQDGREWNEQYF. The CDR3 bases are TGCGCCAGCAGCCAAGACGGGCGGGAGTGGAACGAGCAGTACTTC.

This chain joins TRBV28 and TRBJ2-7; maybe TRBD1 (5 bases). Trimming cost V 3 bases and J 2 bases, with 14 bases left between them. The CDR3 loop spans 15 amino acids. Germline CDR1 and CDR2: MDHEN and SYDVKM. CDR3 amino acids: CASSLMQGLTYEQYF. The CDR3, as DNA: TGTGCCAGCAGTTTGATGCAGGGCCTGACCTACGAGCAGTACTTC.

The chain couples TRBV19 to TRBJ2-7; 7 bases are a match to TRBD2. Germline V gene sequence: CDR1 LNHDA, CDR2 SQIVND (reference sequence). The CDR3 extends over 14 amino acids. With 5 bases clipped from V and 4 bases from J, the junction kept 8 bases outside the gene matches. In DNA form, the CDR3 reads TGTGCCAGTAGTTCACCGGGGGGTCGGTACGAGCAGTACTTC. Amino acids: CASSSPGGRYEQYF.

The chain recombines TRBV6-5 with TRBJ2-5, with 10 bases aligning to TRBD1. There are 14 residues in the CDR3. Trimming at V came to 6 bases and at J to 9 bases, leaving 10 bases not matched to a gene. Germline CDR1 reads MNHEY; CDR2 reads SVGAGI. Here the CDR3 DNA reads TGTGCCAGCAGCCTTGGACAGGGGGGGCTCGCCCAGTACTTC. Protein: CASSLGQGGLAQYF.

The V and J genes are TRBV5-4 and TRBJ2-7; 7 positions match TRBD2. Germline V gene sequence: CDR1 SGHNT, CDR2 YYREEE (reference sequence). This CDR3 is 13 amino acids long. J gave up 4 bases and V 4 bases, and 5 bases lay outside the gene matches. CDR3 protein: CASSRSGNYEQYF. The CDR3 region has the DNA TGTGCCAGCAGCCGCAGCGGGAATTACGAGCAGTACTTC.

The chain has TRBV2 and TRBJ1-3; D gene uncertain. V was pared by 4 bases and J by 4 bases, with 11 bases between. Germline CDR1 is SNHLY and CDR2 is FYNNEI. CDR3 length equals 14 residues. CDR3 amino acids: CASSGLDSGNTIYF. The DNA of the CDR3 is TGTGCCAGCAGTGGTCTGGACTCCGGAAACACCATATATTTT.

This chain joins TRBV20-1 and TRBJ2-5; no clear D. This CDR3 contains 11 residues. Trimming cost V 3 bases and J 9 bases, with 11 bases left between them. Per the germline V gene, CDR1 is DFQATT and CDR2 is SNEGSKA (reference sequence). The chain's CDR3 is CSASSSSAQYF. CDR3 DNA: TGCAGTGCTAGCTCCTCCTCGGCCCAGTACTTC.

The rearrangement joins TRBV19 to TRBJ1-5, with D unresolved. V lost 5 bases to trimming and J lost 4 bases, with 12 bases between them. CDR1 is LNHDA, CDR2 SQIVND, per germline (reference sequence). The CDR3 covers 14 residues. Here the CDR3 DNA reads TGTGCCAGTAGTTTGGTGCGGGGAAATCAGCCCCAGCATTTT. It is translated as CASSLVRGNQPQHF.

This chain joins TRBV9 and TRBJ1-1; D is ambiguous. Germline lookup yields CDR1 SGDLS and CDR2 YYNGEE. The CDR3 length is 12 residues. Trimming pared 3 bases from V and 7 bases from J, leaving 10 bases between. The chain's CDR3 is CASSAGVGEAFF. CDR3 in DNA: TGTGCCAGCAGCGCCGGAGTTGGTGAAGCTTTCTTT.

The V gene is TRBV3-1 (or the pseudogene TRBV3-2), the J gene TRBJ1-5; 7 bases are shared with TRBD1. The CDR3 runs to 17 residues. Germline CDR1 LGHDT, CDR2 YNNKEL (reference sequence). With 1 base clipped from V and 4 bases from J, the junction kept 10 bases outside the gene matches. CDR3 DNA: TGTGCCAGCAGCCAAGGTTCAGCAGGGGGTCGGAATCAGCCCCAGCATTTT. Protein product: CASSQGSAGGRNQPQHF.

The V gene is TRBV28, the J gene TRBJ1-6, with 7 bases identical to TRBD1. The V segment lost 3 bases and the J segment 8 bases; nucleotides outside the gene matches: 4. The germline gives CDR1 MDHEN, CDR2 SYDVKM. The CDR3 totals 14 residues. The CDR3 nucleotides read TGTGCCAGCAGTTTGGGGACAGCCTATTCACCCCTCCACTTT. It yields the protein CASSLGTAYSPLHF.

The chain carries TRBV30 and TRBJ1-4, with 7 bases identical to TRBD1. This CDR3 has 15 amino acids. In germline, CDR1 is GTSNPN, CDR2 SVGIG (reference sequence). Written as DNA, the CDR3 is TGTGCTCTGGGGTGGCCGACAGGGCCTAATGAAAAACTGTTTTTT. Amino acid sequence: CALGWPTGPNEKLFF.

Details on this clone: Compared with germline, one end of the junction differs, possibly owing to a read error. CDR3 nucleotide sequence: TGTGCCAGCACTTACGATGGGCTAGCCGGCAATGAGCAGTTCTTC. It codes for CASTYDGLAGNEQFF. This chain joins TRBV6-5 and TRBJ2-1; the D gene is possibly TRBD2 (5 bases). The CDR3 spans 15 residues. CDR1 is MNHEY, CDR2 SVGAGI, per germline.

The V call is TRBV27, the J call TRBJ1-5; D unclear. Germline CDR1 reads MNHEY; CDR2 reads SMNVEV (reference sequence). V was trimmed by 3 bases and J by 0 bases, leaving 12 bases between them. CDR3 size: 16 residues. The CDR3 bases are TGTGCCAGCAGTTTTCTTCGGGAGTTTAGCAATCAGCCCCAGCATTTT. It is translated as CASSFLREFSNQPQHF.

This chain connects TRBV2 to TRBJ1-2, with 7 nucleotides matching TRBD1. The trim removed 5 bases at V and 2 bases at J, leaving 5 bases unmatched. CDR3 length equals 14 residues. Looked up from germline, CDR1 is SNHLY and CDR2 is FYNNEI. The CDR3 region is CASSQTTGNYGYTF. DNA for the CDR3: TGTGCCAGCAGTCAGACGACAGGGAACTATGGCTACACCTTC.

The CDR3 DNA reads as TGTGCCACGGACAGGGCTCGGACCGGGGAGCTGTTTTTT. Protein: CATDRARTGELFF. The chain is built from TRBV7-9 and TRBJ2-2, with 8 bases matching TRBD1. Germline CDR1 is SEHNR and CDR2 is FQNEAQ (reference sequence). The CDR3 consists of 13 residues. The J segment lost 5 bases and the V segment lost 10 bases, leaving 6 bases of the junction unmatched.

J is TRBJ2-1 and V is TRBV7-3; 12 nucleotides match TRBD2. The V gene's germline CDR1 is SGHTA and CDR2 FQGTGA. The CDR3 has 16 residues. J lost 4 bases, V lost 2 bases, and 3 bases had no gene match. The DNA for the CDR3 is TGTGCCAGCAGCTTACAGGGACTAGCGGGTTACAATGAGCAGTTCTTC. Protein: CASSLQGLAGYNEQFF.

This chain joins TRBV11-2 and TRBJ2-1; D gene unclear. Trimming cost V 0 bases and J 9 bases, with 6 bases left between them. The germline V gene has CDR1 SGHAT and CDR2 FQNNGV. This CDR3 spans 12 amino acids. The CDR3 region has the DNA TGTGCCAGCAGCTTAGATCCCCGTGAGCAGTTCTTC. Its translation is CASSLDPREQFF.

The genes are TRBV6-5 and TRBJ1-1; tentative D call: TRBD1 (6 bases). The CDR3 runs 14 residues. The V gene's germline CDR1 is MNHEY and CDR2 SVGAGI. V lost 8 bases and J lost 0, with 13 bases in between. In nucleotides, the CDR3 is TGTGCCAGCGTGCGCAGGGGCGTGAACACTGAAGCTTTCTTT. This gives the protein CASVRRGVNTEAFF.

The CDR3 spells CASSKTSGTQETQYF. DNA for the CDR3: TGTGCCAGCAGCAAAACTAGCGGTACTCAAGAGACCCAGTACTTC. This sequence joins TRBV4-2 and TRBJ2-5; the match to TRBD2 covers 8 bases. After removal of 5 bases from V and 2 bases from J, the junction contained 7 bases not matched to a gene. This CDR3 spans 15 amino acids. Per germline, CDR1 LGHNA and CDR2 YNFKEQ.

J is TRBJ1-3 and V is TRBV18; TRBD1 agrees at 9 bases. Germline assignment: CDR1 KGHSH and CDR2 LQKENI. V lost 5 bases and J lost 0; bases outside the gene matches: 5. The CDR3 runs to 16 residues. The CDR3 sequence: CASSSDRGRSGNTIYF. The CDR3 DNA reads as TGTGCCAGCTCATCGGACAGGGGCCGCTCTGGAAACACCATATATTTT.

This clone was counted a single time. The chain uses TRBV7-2 and TRBJ1-5; D remains ambiguous. V lost 5 bases to trimming and J lost 11 bases, with 16 bases between them. Germline CDR1 SGHTA, CDR2 FQGNSA. The CDR3 loop spans 13 amino acids. CDR3 bases: TGTGCCAGCAGCCTCCAATCCGGTCAAGCCCAGCATTTT. This codes for CASSLQSGQAQHF.

This chain connects TRBV5-1 to TRBJ1-1; 9 bases are a match to TRBD1. Germline-derived CDR1 and CDR2 are SGHRS and YFSETQ. J was trimmed by 1 base and V by 2 bases; bases with no gene match: 3. There are 15 residues in the CDR3. CDR3 residues: CASSFTGGQNTEAFF. CDR3 nucleotides: TGCGCCAGCAGCTTCACAGGGGGCCAGAACACTGAAGCTTTCTTT.

This clone was recorded only once. The chain employs TRBV24-1 and TRBJ2-5, with D unresolved. The CDR3 contains 13 residues. Trimming took 0 bases from V and 5 from J, leaving 6 bases between them. Germline CDR1 reads KGHDR; CDR2 reads SFDVKD. CDR3 region: CATSDLGGETQYF. CDR3 bases: TGTGCCACCAGTGATTTGGGTGGCGAGACCCAGTACTTC.

The chain carries TRBV5-1 and TRBJ2-5; the D gene is possibly TRBD2 (5 bases). Trimming took 0 bases from V and 2 from J, leaving 11 bases between them. The CDR3 runs to 15 residues. Germline CDR1 SGHRS, CDR2 YFSETQ. The CDR3 is CASSLGVGGQETQYF. Written as DNA, the CDR3 is TGCGCCAGCAGCTTGGGGGTAGGAGGTCAAGAGACCCAGTACTTC.

This clone was found a few times. V usage is TRBV14 and J usage is TRBJ2-2, with 10 bases fitting TRBD2. CDR1 and CDR2 (germline): SGHDN, FVKESK. The CDR3 covers 16 residues. Germline trimming cut 4 bases from V and 0 bases from J; bases unmatched to any gene: 2. CDR3 amino acids: CASSRSGRPNTGELFF. CDR3 nucleotides: TGTGCCAGCAGCCGTAGCGGGAGGCCGAACACCGGGGAGCTGTTTTTT.